This passage covers 9 T cell receptor beta chains from one sample sequenced in a study of cytomegalovirus exposure and HLA in healthy donors. Sequencing used immunoSEQ multiplex PCR; TCRdb keeps in-frame clones, though not all of them. The sample gives over 60,000 clones, around 95% of which show up once; approximately 2.5% is in the top ten. Sequencing used PBMCs. The receptors originated from a young man in good health and CMV-seronegative.

The gene calls are TRBV19 and TRBJ1-2; D not resolved. The germline gives CDR1 LNHDA, CDR2 SQIVND (reference sequence). The CDR3 has 17 residues. V was pared by 3 bases and J by 0 bases, with 17 bases between. CDR3 amino acids: CASSIKYQVNSNYGYTF. CDR3 nucleotide sequence: TGTGCCAGTAGTATTAAGTACCAGGTGAATTCTAACTATGGCTACACCTTC. Supplemented by reference TRBV19 and TRBJ1-2, the full variable domain reads DGGITQSPKYLFRKEGQNVTLSCEQNLNHDAMYWYRQDPGQGLRLIYYSQIVNDFQKGDIAEGYSVSREKKESFPLTVTSAQKNPTAFYLCASSIKYQVNSNYGYTFGSGTRLTVV.

CDR3: CASSSTGGVGYTF. In DNA form, the CDR3 reads TGTGCCAGCAGTTCGACAGGGGGCGTTGGCTACACCTTC. This chain uses TRBV28 with TRBJ1-2, with 10 bases matching TRBD1. This CDR3 region has 13 residues. Losses at the gene ends were 4 bases for V and 7 bases for J; bases not matched to a gene: 3. Germline lookup yields CDR1 MDHEN and CDR2 SYDVKM.

Turning to this clone: Additional DNA sequences in this sample encode the identical CDR3. The chain links TRBV5-6 to TRBJ1-2; 9 bases map to TRBD1. Per germline, CDR1 SGHDT and CDR2 YYEEEE. V dropped 5 bases and J dropped 6; count of bases not matched to a gene: 14. CDR3 length equals 16 residues. The CDR3 region has the DNA TGTGCCAGCAGTACAACCGGGACAGGGCTTAGAGATGGCTACACCTTC. Translating gives CASSTTGTGLRDGYTF.

The V call is TRBV9, the J call TRBJ2-6; 7 nucleotides agree with TRBD1. Germline lookup yields CDR1 SGDLS and CDR2 YYNGEE. The junction had 10 bases not matched to a gene; V was cut back by 0 bases and J by 4 bases. CDR3 size: 18 residues. CDR3 DNA: TGTGCCAGCAGCGTAGACCCTCCAGGGGGATCCGGGGCCAACGTCCTGACTTTC. Translating gives CASSVDPPGGSGANVLTF.

The rearrangement uses TRBV6-4 and TRBJ2-2; the match to TRBD2 covers 13 bases. The V gene end was trimmed by 2 bases and the J gene end by 7 bases; junction bases not matched to a gene: 4. Looked up from germline, CDR1 is MRHNA and CDR2 is SNTAGT. This CDR3 contains 16 residues. CDR3: CASSDRTSGSVGELFF. The CDR3 region has the DNA TGTGCCAGCAGTGACCGGACTAGCGGGAGTGTCGGGGAGCTGTTTTTT.

DNA for the CDR3: TGTGCCTGGAGTCTAAGGGGGCGCGGTAATGAAAAACTGTTTTTT. As protein: CAWSLRGRGNEKLFF. The chain employs TRBV30 and TRBJ1-4; 7 nucleotides agree with TRBD1. The CDR3 has 15 residues. V dropped 2 bases and J dropped 4; count of bases not matched to a gene: 7. In germline, CDR1 is GTSNPN, CDR2 SVGIG (reference sequence). Supplemented by reference TRBV30 and TRBJ1-4, the full variable domain reads SQTIHQWPATLVQPVGSPLSLECTVEGTSNPNLYWYRQAAGRGLQLLFYSVGIGQISSEVPQNLSASRPQDRQFILSSKKLLLSDSGFYLCAWSLRGRGNEKLFFGSGTQLSVL.

This chain connects TRBV5-1 to TRBJ2-5, with 8 bases matching TRBD2. Trimming at V came to 3 bases and at J to 5 bases, leaving 6 bases not matched to a gene. Per germline, CDR1 SGHRS and CDR2 YFSETQ. The CDR3 runs to 14 residues. The chain's CDR3 is CASSSTGTRETQYF. The CDR3 DNA sequence: TGCGCCAGCAGCTCCACCGGGACTAGGGAGACCCAGTACTTC.

The chain links TRBV6-5 to TRBJ1-1, with 7 bases lining up with TRBD1. From germline, CDR1 is MNHEY and CDR2 SVGAGI. Trimming removed 2 bases from V and 5 bases from J; junction bases left unmatched: 5. The CDR3 consists of 14 residues. The CDR3 DNA reads TGTGCCAGCAGTTACGGCACAGGGGAAACTGAAGCTTTCTTT. Encoded protein: CASSYGTGETEAFF.

The V gene is TRBV28, the J gene TRBJ1-4; the D gene is possibly TRBD1 (5 bases). The CDR3 sequence is 19 residues long. CDR1 MDHEN and CDR2 SYDVKM come from the germline V gene. Trimming shortened V by 4 bases and J by 4 bases, and 25 bases separated the two germline ends. CDR3 sequence: CASSYAYGGLLPDNEKLFF. CDR3 DNA sequence: TGTGCCAGCAGTTATGCATACGGGGGGTTACTTCCCGATAATGAAAAACTGTTTTTT.